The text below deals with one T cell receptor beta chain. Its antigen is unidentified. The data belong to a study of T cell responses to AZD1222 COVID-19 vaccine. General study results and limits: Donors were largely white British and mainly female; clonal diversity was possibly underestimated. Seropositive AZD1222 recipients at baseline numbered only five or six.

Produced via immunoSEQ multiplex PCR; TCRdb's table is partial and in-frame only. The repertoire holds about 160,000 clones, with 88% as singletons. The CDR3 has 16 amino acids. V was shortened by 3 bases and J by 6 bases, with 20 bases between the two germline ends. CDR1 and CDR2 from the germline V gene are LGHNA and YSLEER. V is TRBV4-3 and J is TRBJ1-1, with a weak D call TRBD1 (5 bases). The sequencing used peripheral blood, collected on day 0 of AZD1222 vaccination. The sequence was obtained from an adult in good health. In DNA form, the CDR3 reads TGCGCCAGCAGCCAGGGCCTTGGGACGGGACTGTCTGAAGCTTTCTTT. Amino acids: CASSQGLGTGLSEAFF.